This T cell receptor beta chain originates from a study of blood T cell repertoires in COVID-19. Study background: There were acute and convalescent COVID-19 samples, and they came from the United States, Italy and Spain. The analysed material was cDNA or gDNA that came from T cells, B-cell-depleted T cells, or PBMCs.

Original data processing: The authors estimated nucleated cell counts from reference gene primer amplification. TCRdb keeps only in-frame clones here, not all; method: immunoSEQ multiplex PCR. The D gene and trimming were derived from the DNA, and the V and J assignments and clone size from that table. The sample consists of about 140,000 clones, around 80% of them appearing once. The specimen was peripheral blood. This clonotype originated in a man aged 50-60 years with acute or convalescent COVID-19.

CDR3 in DNA: TGCAGTACAGGGCGCGGCGGGGAGCTGTTTTTT. It encodes CSTGRGGELFF. The chain joins TRBV20-1 to TRBJ2-2, with a possible D match to TRBD1 (6 bases). The CDR3 has 11 residues. Trimming left V 8 bases short and J 7 bases short, with 11 bases between. CDR1 is DFQATT and CDR2 is SNEGSKA in the germline V gene (reference sequence).